One sample yielded the 17 T cell receptor beta chains listed below, sequenced in a study of TIL therapy for anti-PD-1-resistant metastatic lung cancer. The libraries were made with immunoSEQ v3. Some clones are missing from TCRdb's copy, which holds only in-frame ones; the method was immunoSEQ multiplex PCR. The sample consists of about 50,000 clones, 65% to 90% of them appearing once. Indicated time point: pre-treatment sample, taken before nivolumab and TIL therapy. Material: blood, obtained at baseline. The receptors shown here come from a person aged 25-85 years with non-small cell lung cancer.

The V and J genes are TRBV10-2 and TRBJ2-1; TRBD2 is a possible D gene (7 bases). The length of the CDR3 is 14 residues. Germline V gene data show CDR1 as WSHSY and CDR2 as SAAADI. Trimming took off 6 bases at V and 6 bases at J, with 15 bases between the two ends. CDR3 protein: CASRVRGGGNEQFF. The CDR3, as DNA: TGCGCCAGCAGAGTCCGCGGGGGCGGCAATGAGCAGTTCTTC.

This chain's CDR3 is CASSDRQARHTGELFF. In DNA form, the CDR3 reads TGTGCCAGCAGCGATCGACAGGCGAGACACACCGGGGAGCTGTTTTTT. This chain uses TRBV7-2 with TRBJ2-2, with D maybe TRBD1 (6 bases). V shed 5 bases and J shed 3 bases, with 16 bases lying between them. This CDR3 is 16 amino acids long. Per the germline V gene, CDR1 is SGHTA and CDR2 is FQGNSA.

This clone has just one count. The chain is built from TRBV15 and TRBJ2-4; 7 nucleotides agree with TRBD1. The CDR3 spans 18 residues. Germline trimming cut 1 base from V and 1 base from J; bases unmatched to any gene: 10. Germline V gene sequence: CDR1 LNHNV, CDR2 YYDKDF (reference sequence). CDR3 region: CATSRVIGGRGAKNIQYF. CDR3 bases: TGTGCCACCAGCAGAGTCATCGGTGGCAGGGGGGCCAAAAACATTCAGTACTTC.

This rearrangement joins TRBV7-2 to TRBJ2-7; TRBD1 aligns across 10 bases. The CDR3 consists of 15 residues. Germline CDR1 SGHTA, CDR2 FQGNSA. V shed 0 bases and J 5 bases; nucleotides not matched to a gene: 4. CDR3 in amino acids: CASSLAGTGVDEQYF. In DNA form, the CDR3 reads TGTGCCAGCAGCTTAGCCGGGACAGGGGTGGACGAGCAGTACTTC.

This clone was seen a single time. The chain couples TRBV7-8 to TRBJ2-7; 7 nucleotides agree with TRBD1. V lost 7 bases and J lost 3; bases outside the gene matches: 9. Germline CDR1 SGHVS, CDR2 FQNEAQ. The CDR3 contains 14 residues. DNA for the CDR3: TGTGCCAGCACGTCCGGACAGGACCTCTACGAGCAGTACTTC. Protein product: CASTSGQDLYEQYF.

This chain connects TRBV29-1 to TRBJ1-5; TRBD1 matches at 7 bases. From germline, CDR1 is SQVTM and CDR2 ANQGSEA. J was trimmed by 3 bases and V by 7 bases; bases with no gene match: 9. The CDR3 covers 14 residues. CDR3 nucleotides: TGCAGCGCCGGAGAGGGGACAGACAATCAGCCCCAGCATTTT. Its protein is CSAGEGTDNQPQHF.

V is TRBV5-1 and J is TRBJ2-7, with 8 bases matching TRBD1. The CDR3 has 16 residues. CDR1 is SGHRS, CDR2 YFSETQ, per germline. V was pared by 0 bases and J by 4 bases, with 9 bases of the junction left unmatched. The CDR3 is CASSLAPGQGWYEQYF. The CDR3 coding sequence is TGCGCCAGCAGCTTGGCCCCCGGACAGGGTTGGTACGAGCAGTACTTC.

The J gene is TRBJ2-7, the V gene TRBV19; TRBD2 aligns across 9 bases. CDR1 LNHDA and CDR2 SQIVND come from the germline V gene (reference sequence). J was trimmed by 2 bases and V by 3 bases; bases with no gene match: 5. The CDR3 has 15 residues. CDR3 bases: TGTGCCAGTAGTATTATCGGCGGGAGGGCCTACGAGCAGTACTTC. As protein: CASSIIGGRAYEQYF.

V is TRBV9 and J is TRBJ2-3; D not certain. The CDR3 length is 15 residues. Trimming took off 4 bases at V and 4 bases at J, with 16 bases between the two ends. Per germline, CDR1 SGDLS and CDR2 YYNGEE. CDR3 protein: CASSTPGASPDTQYF. The CDR3 coding sequence is TGTGCCAGCAGCACCCCTGGTGCCTCCCCAGATACGCAGTATTTT.

J is TRBJ2-1 and V is TRBV5-8, with a tentative D call TRBD2 (7 bases). The length of the CDR3 is 15 residues. Trimming stripped 4 bases from V and 4 bases from J, with 15 bases between. Per germline, CDR1 SGHTS and CDR2 YDEGEE. This chain's CDR3 is CASSLGGRDYNEQFF. Written as DNA, the CDR3 is TGTGCCAGCAGCCTCGGGGGGCGGGATTACAATGAGCAGTTCTTC.

The chain is built from TRBV28 and TRBJ1-5; D is undetermined. The germline V gene encodes CDR1 MDHEN and CDR2 SYDVKM. The CDR3 has 14 amino acids. The ends were cut back, 7 bases at V and 2 bases at J, with 12 bases in the middle. DNA of the CDR3: TGTGCCAGCACCCGGGATTACGGCAATCAGCCCCAGCATTTT. Protein product: CASTRDYGNQPQHF.

This clone showed up just once. The CDR3 coding sequence is TGTGCCAGCAGCCCCCGCACCTCCTCCTACAATGAGCAGTTCTTC. The encoded protein is CASSPRTSSYNEQFF. The rearrangement joins TRBV7-9 to TRBJ2-1; D call uncertain. Between the trimmed V and J ends, which lost 5 bases and 0 bases, there was a span of 11 bases. The CDR3 covers 15 residues. The germline CDR1 and CDR2 sequences are SEHNR and FQNEAQ (reference sequence).

The chain combines TRBV19 with TRBJ2-6, with 7 bases matching TRBD1. The germline V gene has CDR1 LNHDA and CDR2 SQIVND (reference sequence). The CDR3 contains 14 residues. V shed 10 bases and J 0 bases; nucleotides not matched to a gene: 3. The CDR3 reads CATQGLSGANVLTF. CDR3 nucleotide sequence: TGTGCCACACAGGGGCTCTCTGGGGCCAACGTCCTGACTTTC.

The chain employs TRBV11-3 and TRBJ2-1; a possible D gene is TRBD1 (5 bases). CDR3 length equals 13 residues. With 4 bases removed from V and 6 bases from J, the gap between germline ends came to 10 bases. Germline CDR1 and CDR2: SGHNT and YENEEA. The CDR3 DNA reads TGTGCCAGCAGCTCCGGACACAGCAATGAGCAGTTCTTC. It yields the protein CASSSGHSNEQFF.

This clone was seen a few times. J is TRBJ1-4 and V is TRBV5-4; 9 nucleotides agree with TRBD1. V lost 1 base and J lost 4; bases outside the gene matches: 2. The CDR3 covers 15 residues. The germline V gene encodes CDR1 SGHNT and CDR2 YYREEE (reference sequence). CDR3 residues: CASSLWGQGNEKLFF. Here the CDR3 DNA reads TGTGCCAGCAGCTTGTGGGGACAGGGTAATGAAAAACTGTTTTTT.

The chain uses TRBV20-1 and TRBJ2-7, with D hard to call. The CDR3 extends over 11 amino acids. Per germline, CDR1 DFQATT and CDR2 SNEGSKA (reference sequence). V lost 0 bases and J 4 bases, leaving 4 bases between the germline ends. The CDR3 nucleotides read TGCAGTGCTAGAGATCAGTACGAGCAGTACTTC. Its protein product is CSARDQYEQYF.

This clone was observed a handful of times. The V gene is TRBV2, the J gene TRBJ2-2; D could derive from TRBD1 or TRBD2 (5 bases each). The CDR3 consists of 14 residues. The V gene lost 6 bases and the J gene lost 2 bases, with 10 bases spanning the gap. Per germline, CDR1 SNHLY and CDR2 FYNNEI. CDR3 residues: CASRGDGNTGELFF. The CDR3 nucleotides read TGTGCCAGCAGGGGGGACGGAAACACCGGGGAGCTGTTTTTT.